The 30 T cell receptor beta chains presented below share a single source sample, sequenced in a study of cytomegalovirus exposure and HLA in healthy donors. The PCR contained 60 Vbeta and 13 Jbeta primers. Clones were read by immunoSEQ multiplex PCR, and TCRdb kept only the in-frame ones, dropping some. The profile shows approximately 75,000 clones, 84% of them singletons. The sample comprised PBMCs. All receptors derive from a man in his sixties or seventies in good health and CMV-seropositive.

Only one count was recorded for this clone. This chain joins TRBV7-2 and TRBJ2-5; the match to TRBD2 covers 10 bases. After removal of 1 base from V and 5 bases from J, the junction contained 4 bases not matched to a gene. Germline V CDR1 and CDR2: SGHTA, FQGNSA. The CDR3 is 15 amino acids. DNA for the CDR3: TGTGCCAGCAGCTTAGGGCTAGCGGGGGCTGAGACCCAGTACTTC. This encodes CASSLGLAGAETQYF.

This clone has only a few counts. The chain has TRBV2 and TRBJ1-2; 9 nucleotides align to TRBD1. The V and J ends lost 7 bases and 1 base, in that order; junction bases with no gene match: 7. In germline, CDR1 is SNHLY, CDR2 FYNNEI. This CDR3 contains 15 residues. The CDR3 here is CASTTEGQGNYGYTF. The CDR3 bases are TGTGCCAGCACCACAGAGGGACAGGGTAACTATGGCTACACCTTC.

The chain employs TRBV4-1 and TRBJ2-1; the D gene is possibly TRBD2 (5 bases). V was shortened by 5 bases and J by 1 base, with 15 bases between the two germline ends. Per germline, CDR1 MGHRA and CDR2 YSYEKL. This CDR3 has 16 residues. The CDR3 bases are TGCGCCAGCAGCAAGTATCCGGAGGTTTCCTACAATGAGCAGTTCTTC. It yields the protein CASSKYPEVSYNEQFF.

This rearrangement joins TRBV7-9 to TRBJ2-7; TRBD1 agrees at 8 bases. V lost 5 bases to trimming and J lost 5 bases; unmatched junction nucleotides: 5. Germline CDR1 is SEHNR and CDR2 is FQNEAQ (reference sequence). The CDR3 is 13 residues long. The CDR3 DNA follows: TGTGCCAGCAGCGCGCAGGGGGCCGACGAGCAGTACTTC. Translating gives CASSAQGADEQYF. The whole variable domain, remainder taken from reference TRBV7-9 and TRBJ2-7, is DTGVSQNPRHKITKRGQNVTFRCDPISEHNRLYWYRQTLGQGPEFLTYFQNEAQLEKSRLLSDRFSAERPKGSFSTLEIQRTEQGDSAMYLCASSAQGADEQYFGPGTRLTVT.

Concerning this clone: Distinct nucleotide sequences in the sample also encode this CDR3. The rearrangement links TRBV7-3 to TRBJ2-6, with 7 bases identical to TRBD2. Germline V gene lookup returns CDR1 SGHTA and CDR2 FQGTGA. V gave up 4 bases and J gave up 3 bases; unmatched junction bases: 0. The CDR3 sequence is 14 residues long. CDR3 region: CASSSSGGANVLTF. CDR3 nucleotide sequence: TGTGCCAGCAGCTCTAGCGGTGGGGCCAACGTCCTGACTTTC.

This chain links TRBV30 with TRBJ2-5; 10 bases line up with TRBD2. Gene TRBJ2-7 matches the end of the DNA better, so the J call may be wrong. CDR1 and CDR2 (germline): GTSNPN, SVGIG (reference sequence). The CDR3 length is 19 residues. The CDR3 region has the DNA TGTGCCTGGAGTGTACTCGGACTAGCGGCCCCGAGGGGATCCTACGAGCAGTACTTC. The encoded protein is CAWSVLGLAAPRGSYEQYF.

This chain links TRBV10-1 with TRBJ2-5, with D perhaps matching TRBD2 (5 bases). The CDR3 runs to 16 residues. Per germline, CDR1 WNHNN and CDR2 SYGVQD (reference sequence). Trimming left V 5 bases short and J 5 bases short, with 21 bases between. The CDR3 spells CASSSLEEVLNETQYF. The CDR3, as DNA: TGCGCCAGCAGTAGTCTGGAGGAGGTTCTTAACGAGACCCAGTACTTC.

The chain recombines TRBV11-2 with TRBJ2-3, with a weak D call TRBD2 (5 bases). Trimming took off 5 bases at V and 0 bases at J, with 12 bases between the two ends. Germline V CDR1 and CDR2: SGHAT, FQNNGV. The CDR3 runs to 15 residues. CDR3 nucleotide sequence: TGTGCCAGCAGCATGTGGCGGGCTAGCACAGATACGCAGTATTTT. It is translated as CASSMWRASTDTQYF.

V gene TRBV25-1 combines with J gene TRBJ2-3, with D perhaps matching TRBD2 (5 bases). There are 14 residues in the CDR3. Trimming shortened V by 4 bases and J by 2 bases, and 10 bases separated the two germline ends. From germline, CDR1 is MGHDK and CDR2 SYGVNS. The CDR3 nucleotides read TGTGCCAGCAGTGCAGGACTCCTCACAGATACGCAGTATTTT. Protein sequence: CASSAGLLTDTQYF.

V usage is TRBV28 and J usage is TRBJ2-1, with D perhaps TRBD2 (6 bases). Germline V gene data show CDR1 as MDHEN and CDR2 as SYDVKM. Between the trimmed V and J ends, which lost 3 bases and 4 bases, there was a span of 13 bases. The CDR3 is 15 amino acids. In DNA form, the CDR3 reads TGTGCCAGCAGTTTGGTGCTAGCGCGATACAATGAGCAGTTCTTC. Protein: CASSLVLARYNEQFF.

This chain connects TRBV4-3 to TRBJ2-3, with TRBD2 identical over 8 bases. V lost 4 bases and J lost 0; bases outside the gene matches: 6. This CDR3 is 16 amino acids long. Germline values: CDR1 LGHNA, CDR2 YSLEER. The DNA of the CDR3 is TGCGCCAGCAGCCGGGCGGGGGGCCTGAGCACAGATACGCAGTATTTT. Amino acids: CASSRAGGLSTDTQYF.

This chain joins TRBV21-1 and TRBJ2-1; the table's D call, TRBD2, has no DNA check behind it. TRBV21-1 is labeled a pseudogene. The CDR3 length is 14 residues. CDR3 nucleotides: TGTGCCCAAAAACCGGGACTAGCGGGAAATGAGCAGTTCTTC. Amino acid sequence: CAQKPGLAGNEQFF.

This sequence joins TRBV30 and TRBJ2-1; a weak D match, TRBD2 (5 bases). Germline V CDR1 and CDR2: GTSNPN, SVGIG (reference sequence). The CDR3 covers 12 residues. V lost 3 bases and J 12 bases, leaving 15 bases between the germline ends. The DNA of the CDR3 is TGTGCCTGGAGGGAAAGCGGTTTGAGGCAGTTCTTC. Its translation is CAWRESGLRQFF.

The V gene is TRBV7-9, the J gene TRBJ1-2; 7 nucleotides line up with TRBD1. The CDR3 length is 14 residues. Looked up from germline, CDR1 is SEHNR and CDR2 is FQNEAQ (reference sequence). With V trimmed by 5 bases and J by 4 bases, 7 bases remained unmatched. As DNA, the CDR3 is TGTGCCAGCAGCCTAGGGGGCGCTCCCTATGGCTACACCTTC. Protein: CASSLGGAPYGYTF.

The chain links TRBV29-1 to TRBJ2-2; D is possibly TRBD1 (5 bases). Deletions cut 3 bases from V and 6 bases from J, with 11 bases between. The germline V gene encodes CDR1 SQVTM and CDR2 ANQGSEA. The CDR3 is made up of 13 amino acids. The CDR3 coding sequence is TGCAGCGTTGATGCAGGGCTCCCCGGGGAGCTGTTTTTT. It specifies CSVDAGLPGELFF.

This clone was recorded once. The chain joins TRBV2 to TRBJ2-5; D remains ambiguous. The J call could be wrong; TRBJ2-7 is a better fit for the DNA end. From germline, CDR1 is SNHLY and CDR2 FYNNEI. This CDR3 has 11 amino acids. This CDR3 reads CASQLHYEQYF. CDR3 coding DNA: TGTGCCTCCCAACTGCATTACGAGCAGTACTTC.

This clone ranks as large. The rearrangement joins TRBV18 to TRBJ1-3; possible D gene TRBD1, 5 bases. The V end was cut by 2 bases, the J end by 0 bases, with 20 bases between. Germline V gene lookup returns CDR1 KGHSH and CDR2 LQKENI. CDR3 length: 19 amino acids. The CDR3 sequence is CASSPEFGSGIYSGNTIYF. Here the CDR3 DNA reads TGTGCCAGCTCACCAGAATTCGGGTCAGGGATCTACTCTGGAAACACCATATATTTT.

This sequence joins TRBV10-3 and TRBJ1-5, with a weak D call TRBD1 (5 bases). This CDR3 is built from 15 residues. V gave up 4 bases and J gave up 6 bases, with 16 bases separating them. Germline loops: CDR1 ENHRY, CDR2 SYGVKD. CDR3 protein: CAISVGGDKSQPQHF. The CDR3 bases are TGTGCCATCAGTGTAGGAGGGGATAAGAGTCAGCCCCAGCATTTT.

A few counts support this clone. The chain joins TRBV5-6 to TRBJ2-7, with a weak D call TRBD2 (5 bases). V was trimmed by 2 bases and J by 5 bases, leaving 8 bases between them. This CDR3 has 12 residues. CDR1 and CDR2 (germline): SGHDT, YYEEEE. The chain's CDR3 is CASSFERDEQYF. CDR3 bases: TGTGCCAGCAGCTTTGAGAGGGACGAGCAGTACTTC.

The chain uses TRBV5-1 and TRBJ2-5; 15 bases line up with TRBD2. Germline CDR1 SGHRS, CDR2 YFSETQ. The CDR3 is 15 amino acids. J was trimmed by 5 bases and V by 3 bases; bases with no gene match: 2. The CDR3 bases are TGCGCCAGCAGCTCCGGGACTAGCGGGGGGGAGACCCAGTACTTC. Protein sequence: CASSSGTSGGETQYF.

This chain links TRBV30 with TRBJ1-5; D is uncertain. Trimming pared 1 base from V and 0 bases from J, leaving 13 bases between. Germline V gene data show CDR1 as GTSNPN and CDR2 as SVGIG (reference sequence). This CDR3 spans 16 amino acids. This CDR3 reads CAWSGRETYSNQPQHF. Written as DNA, the CDR3 is TGTGCCTGGAGTGGGCGGGAGACTTATAGCAATCAGCCCCAGCATTTT.

The rearrangement links TRBV27 to TRBJ2-5, with a weak D call TRBD1 (5 bases). This CDR3 is built from 13 residues. Trimming removed 10 bases from V and 1 base from J, with 13 bases in between. Germline CDR1 reads MNHEY; CDR2 reads SMNVEV (reference sequence). DNA for the CDR3: TGTGCCACCTCCCCAGGGTTCCAAGAGACCCAGTACTTC. Its protein product is CATSPGFQETQYF.

The CDR3 reads CASSYREGVNEQFF. DNA of the CDR3: TGTGCCAGCAGTTACAGGGAAGGGGTCAATGAGCAGTTCTTC. The rearrangement links TRBV6-6 to TRBJ2-1; possibly TRBD1 for D (5 bases). CDR3 size: 14 residues. Germline assignment: CDR1 MNHNY and CDR2 SVGAGI (reference sequence). Trimming stripped 2 bases from V and 6 bases from J, with 11 bases between.

This clone was found a few times. This chain links TRBV29-1 with TRBJ2-1; a possible D gene is TRBD2 (6 bases). V shed 4 bases and J shed 8 bases, with 15 bases lying between them. The CDR3 has 13 amino acids. Germline values: CDR1 SQVTM, CDR2 ANQGSEA. The CDR3 coding sequence is TGCAGCGTTGGGAGGGTAAGGTGGGATGAGCAGTTCTTC. The encoded protein is CSVGRVRWDEQFF.

V gene TRBV10-3 combines with J gene TRBJ1-3, with D tentatively TRBD1 (5 bases). This CDR3 contains 15 residues. V was cut by 3 bases and J by 4 bases, with 13 bases left in between. Germline CDR1 and CDR2: ENHRY and SYGVKD. DNA of the CDR3: TGTGCCATCAGTGATCGCAGGGTTCTGGGAAACACCATATATTTT. It codes for CAISDRRVLGNTIYF.

The chain recombines TRBV5-1 with TRBJ2-1; 7 bases fit TRBD2. This CDR3 comprises 16 residues. V was clipped by 0 bases and J by 5 bases; unmatched bases: 8. Germline values: CDR1 SGHRS, CDR2 YFSETQ. The CDR3 sequence: CASSLELAPPHNEQFF. CDR3 DNA: TGCGCCAGCAGCTTGGAACTAGCGCCCCCCCACAATGAGCAGTTCTTC.

V and J are TRBV5-1 and TRBJ2-3, with D possibly matching TRBD1 (5 bases). Between the trimmed V and J ends, which lost 4 bases and 3 bases, there was a span of 9 bases. The CDR3 spans 13 residues. Germline assignment: CDR1 SGHRS and CDR2 YFSETQ. As DNA, the CDR3 is TGCGCCAGCAGCACCAGGGAAACAGATACGCAGTATTTT. This encodes CASSTRETDTQYF.

The chain combines TRBV11-2 with TRBJ2-3, with TRBD2 matching over 12 bases. The CDR3 extends over 16 amino acids. Trimming at V came to 0 bases and at J to 10 bases, leaving 8 bases not matched to a gene. The germline V gene has CDR1 SGHAT and CDR2 FQNNGV. The CDR3 DNA reads TGTGCCAGCAGCTTAGATCGCGGGACTAGCGGGCCTGCGCAGTATTTT. This codes for CASSLDRGTSGPAQYF.

The V call is TRBV18, the J call TRBJ1-5, with a tentative D call TRBD1 (5 bases). The CDR3 is 14 residues long. V was cut by 8 bases and J by 4 bases, with 15 bases left in between. In germline, CDR1 is KGHSH, CDR2 LQKENI. Here the CDR3 DNA reads TGTGCCAGCCATCAGGGCCGGGGGAATCAGCCCCAGCATTTT. It specifies CASHQGRGNQPQHF. The entire variable domain, with the rest obtained from reference TRBV18 and TRBJ1-5, is as follows: NAGVMQNPRHLVRRRGQEARLRCSPMKGHSHVYWYRQLPEEGLKFMVYLQKENIIDESGMPKERFSAEFPKEGPSILRIQQVVRGDSAAYFCASHQGRGNQPQHFGDGTRLSIL.

The chain uses TRBV6-1 and TRBJ1-2; D is ambiguous. V lost 8 bases and J lost 8, with 21 bases in between. The CDR3 extends over 14 amino acids. Per germline, CDR1 MNHNS and CDR2 SASEGT. Here the CDR3 reads CASLPPSQAGGYTF. The CDR3 nucleotides are TGTGCCAGCCTTCCGCCCTCGCAGGCGGGGGGCTACACCTTC.